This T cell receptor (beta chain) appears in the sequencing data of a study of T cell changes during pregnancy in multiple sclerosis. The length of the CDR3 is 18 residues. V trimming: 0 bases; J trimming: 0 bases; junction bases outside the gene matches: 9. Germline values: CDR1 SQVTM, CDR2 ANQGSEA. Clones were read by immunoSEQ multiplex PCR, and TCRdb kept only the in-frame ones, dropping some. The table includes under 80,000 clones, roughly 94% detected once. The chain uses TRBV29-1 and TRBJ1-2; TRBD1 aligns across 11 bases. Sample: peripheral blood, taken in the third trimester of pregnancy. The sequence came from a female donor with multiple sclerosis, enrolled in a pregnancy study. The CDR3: CSVEEFRTGGIPNYGYTF. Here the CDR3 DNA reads TGCAGCGTTGAAGAATTTAGGACAGGGGGCATCCCTAACTATGGCTACACCTTC.